One and the same sample provided the 23 T cell receptor beta chains below, sequenced in a study of patients and donors after allogeneic stem cell transplantation (dated by TCRdb to the early 2020s). The protocol used for the library was RT-PCR. The data were produced on a NextSeq 550. TCRdb trimmed public reads at Q25 via fastp, called clones via MiXCR and kept in-frame beta chains. Rows with a matching CDR3 protein are joined into one entry that keeps the most common DNA and genes. Within this sample are about 410,000 distinct CDR3 sequences, with 16% of them counted one time only. Jointly, the top ten make up less than 9.5% of the sample. Source material: blood, either unsorted or a sorted T cell fraction (not recorded which). The receptors originated from a human donor who was either an allogeneic HSCT recipient or a stem cell or donor lymphocyte infusion donor (not recorded which). It is not recorded whose cells these are; they may come from a transplant donor.

This chain connects TRBV11-2 to TRBJ1-1, with D possibly being TRBD1 (6 bases). Germline CDR1 reads SGHAT; CDR2 reads FQNNGV. V lost 1 base and J lost 2, with 11 bases in between. The CDR3 is 15 amino acids. CDR3 in DNA: TGTGCCAGCAGCTTAGGGCAGGGGTTTAACACTGAAGCTTTCTTT. This gives the protein CASSLGQGFNTEAFF.

V usage is TRBV11-1 and J usage is TRBJ1-1; perhaps TRBD1 as D (6 bases). The CDR3 loop spans 17 amino acids. The germline CDR1 and CDR2 sequences are SGHAT and FQDESV (reference sequence). Trimming pared 3 bases from V and 0 bases from J, leaving 17 bases between. The chain's CDR3 is CASSFETGRIMNTEAFF. CDR3 nucleotides: TGTGCCAGCAGCTTTGAAACAGGGCGCATCATGAACACTGAAGCTTTCTTT. The full variable domain, in which reference TRBV11-1 and TRBJ1-1 provide the parts outside the CDR3, is EAEVAQSPRYKITEKSQAVAFWCDPISGHATLYWYRQILGQGPELLVQFQDESVVDDSQLPKDRFSAERLKGVDSTLKIQPAELGDSAMYLCASSFETGRIMNTEAFFGQGTRLTVV.

This clonotype was counted at least ten times. The chain employs TRBV12-3 or TRBV12-4 and TRBJ2-7; weak D call: TRBD2 (7 bases). The V end lost 6 bases, the J end lost 3 bases, and 18 bases lay between the germline ends. This CDR3 is built from 15 residues. The CDR3 loop reads CASSPTGGRGYEQYF. The CDR3 DNA is TGTGCCAGCAGCCCGACCGGGGGGCGAGGCTACGAGCAGTACTTC.

V usage is TRBV5-1 and J usage is TRBJ2-7; 7 bases are a match to TRBD1. CDR1 SGHRS and CDR2 YFSETQ come from the germline V gene. With 0 bases clipped from V and 5 bases from J, the junction kept 8 bases outside the gene matches. The CDR3 is made up of 15 amino acids. The CDR3 here is CASSLADRAPDEQYF. The CDR3 coding sequence is TGCGCCAGCAGCTTGGCAGACAGGGCGCCGGACGAGCAGTACTTC.

This clonotype was picked up a small number of times. Sequence at one end of the junction differs from germline and may be a read error. This rearrangement joins TRBV20-1 to TRBJ1-2; TRBD1 matches at 7 bases. The length of the CDR3 is 14 residues. Per the germline V gene, CDR1 is DFQATT and CDR2 is SNEGSKA (reference sequence). CDR3 nucleotides: TGCAGTGCCAGAGCGGGGACAGTTAACTATGGCTACACCTTC. Translated: CSARAGTVNYGYTF.

V gene TRBV15 combines with J gene TRBJ1-2; D not resolved. The CDR3 loop spans 14 amino acids. Trimming cost V 0 bases and J 4 bases, with 9 bases left between them. CDR1 and CDR2 (germline): LNHNV, YYDKDF (reference sequence). CDR3 bases: TGTGCCACCAGCAGAGATGAGGGCGGCTATGGCTACACCTTC. Its translation: CATSRDEGGYGYTF.

This clonotype appeared a few times. This chain uses TRBV20-1 with TRBJ2-7; 10 positions agree with TRBD1. The CDR3 length is 14 residues. CDR1 DFQATT and CDR2 SNEGSKA come from the germline V gene (reference sequence). After removal of 3 bases from V and 2 bases from J, the junction contained 4 bases not matched to a gene. This CDR3 reads CSARYGTGAYEQYF. The CDR3 nucleotides read TGCAGTGCTAGGTACGGGACAGGGGCCTACGAGCAGTACTTC.

At least ten counts were recorded for this clonotype. The rearrangement joins TRBV12-3 or TRBV12-4 to TRBJ2-3, with D maybe TRBD1 (6 bases). V lost 3 bases to trimming and J lost 3 bases, with 10 bases between them. This CDR3 has 14 residues. For the CDR3, the DNA is TGTGCCAGCAGTTTGTTAGGGGGTACAGATACGCAGTATTTT. It codes for CASSLLGGTDTQYF.

This clonotype has more than one count but fewer than ten. V usage is TRBV6-1 and J usage is TRBJ1-3; unclear D gene. CDR3 size: 13 residues. V was shortened by 7 bases and J by 7 bases, with 14 bases between the two germline ends. Germline V gene data show CDR1 as MNHNS and CDR2 as SASEGT. CDR3 amino acids: CASNSELGNTIYF. In DNA form, the CDR3 reads TGTGCCAGCAATTCGGAGTTGGGGAACACCATATATTTT.

This clonotype was found a few times. The CDR3 DNA reads TGTGCCAGCAGCTTGGAGGTTTGGACAACGAACACCGGGGAGCTGTTTTTT. It encodes CASSLEVWTTNTGELFF. The chain couples TRBV5-6 to TRBJ2-2, with D possibly TRBD1 on 5 matching bases. Per germline, CDR1 SGHDT and CDR2 YYEEEE. V was cut by 0 bases and J by 0 bases, with 12 bases left in between. The CDR3 sequence is 17 residues long.

In its sample, this clonotype was seen a few times. This rearrangement joins TRBV21-1 to TRBJ2-7; TRBD1, the D gene given by the table, was not confirmed from the DNA. TRBV21-1 is described as a pseudogene. The CDR3 is 16 residues long. Here the CDR3 DNA reads TGTGCCAGCAGCGGCCGGGACGGGACAGATTCCTACGAGCAGTACTTC. Translation gives CASSGRDGTDSYEQYF.

In its sample, this clonotype was seen a few times. The V call is TRBV11-2, the J call TRBJ2-7; 7 positions match TRBD1. From germline, CDR1 is SGHAT and CDR2 FQNNGV. The CDR3 totals 18 residues. Losses at the gene ends were 3 bases for V and 3 bases for J; bases not matched to a gene: 17. DNA for the CDR3: TGTGCCAGCAGCTTTTCATTTTTACAGGGGAATAAATTCTACGAGCAGTACTTC. Its protein product is CASSFSFLQGNKFYEQYF.

The sample holds a few counts of this clonotype. V and J are TRBV28 and TRBJ1-5, with a tentative D call TRBD1 (5 bases). The CDR3 is made up of 14 amino acids. CDR1 is MDHEN and CDR2 is SYDVKM in the germline V gene. V lost 3 bases and J lost 13, with 19 bases in between. This chain's CDR3 is CASSFQGARRLQHF. Here the CDR3 DNA reads TGTGCCAGCAGTTTTCAGGGCGCAAGGAGGCTTCAGCATTTT.

The gene calls are TRBV5-6 and TRBJ1-5; 7 bases align to TRBD1. CDR1 is SGHDT and CDR2 is YYEEEE in the germline V gene. The junction had 9 bases not matched to a gene; V was cut back by 0 bases and J by 0 bases. The CDR3 spans 18 residues. CDR3 loop: CASSLGGTALYSNQPQHF. In DNA form, the CDR3 reads TGTGCCAGCAGCTTGGGCGGGACAGCCCTCTATAGCAATCAGCCCCAGCATTTT.

The rearrangement joins TRBV7-9 to TRBJ2-3, with TRBD2 as a possible D gene (6 bases). Per the germline V gene, CDR1 is SEHNR and CDR2 is FQNEAQ (reference sequence). The CDR3 covers 16 residues. The V and J ends lost 3 bases and 0 bases respectively, with 13 bases between them. In DNA, the CDR3 is TGTGCCAGCAGCTTTGGCGGGACTGGGAGCACAGATACGCAGTATTTT. Encoded protein: CASSFGGTGSTDTQYF.

The V call is TRBV7-9, the J call TRBJ1-1; D is ambiguous. This CDR3 region has 13 residues. In germline, CDR1 is SEHNR, CDR2 FQNEAQ (reference sequence). With 5 bases removed from V and 4 bases from J, the gap between germline ends came to 11 bases. CDR3 protein: CASSNLKGTEAFF. CDR3 nucleotide sequence: TGTGCCAGCAGCAACCTGAAAGGCACTGAAGCTTTCTTT. The full variable domain, rest sourced from reference TRBV7-9 and TRBJ1-1, is DTGVSQNPRHKITKRGQNVTFRCDPISEHNRLYWYRQTLGQGPEFLTYFQNEAQLEKSRLLSDRFSAERPKGSFSTLEIQRTEQGDSAMYLCASSNLKGTEAFFGQGTRLTVV.

This sequence joins TRBV2 and TRBJ1-6; possible D gene TRBD1, 5 bases. V lost 6 bases and J lost 7, with 22 bases in between. Germline V gene sequence: CDR1 SNHLY, CDR2 FYNNEI. This CDR3 region has 17 residues. CDR3 DNA sequence: TGTGCCAGCAGCCCTCACCGGGACCCAAGGAAGAATTCACCCCTCCACTTT. Amino acid sequence: CASSPHRDPRKNSPLHF.

This chain connects TRBV20-1 to TRBJ2-7; D is ambiguous. The germline V gene encodes CDR1 DFQATT and CDR2 SNEGSKA (reference sequence). This CDR3 has 12 residues. V lost 3 bases and J lost 5, with 11 bases in between. The CDR3 sequence: CSARIIGNEQYF. The CDR3, as DNA: TGCAGTGCTAGGATTATAGGGAACGAGCAGTACTTC.

CDR3 loop: CSVELASLLYNEQFF. CDR3 nucleotides: TGCAGCGTTGAATTAGCGTCCTTGCTCTACAATGAGCAGTTCTTC. The genes are TRBV29-1 and TRBJ2-1, with D tentatively TRBD2 (5 bases). CDR1 is SQVTM, CDR2 ANQGSEA, per germline. V lost 2 bases, J lost 3 bases, and 14 bases lay in between. This CDR3 region has 15 residues.

The V gene is TRBV7-7, the J gene TRBJ2-5; D is ambiguous. The CDR3 has 14 residues. Germline V lookup: CDR1 SSHAT, CDR2 FNYEAQ (reference sequence). Between the trimmed V and J ends, which lost 4 bases and 7 bases, there was a span of 16 bases. CDR3 DNA: TGTGCCAGCAGCTCAGACTCGGACGGCCGGACCCAGTACTTC. Protein product: CASSSDSDGRTQYF.

V gene TRBV25-1 combines with J gene TRBJ2-2; 9 bases fit TRBD1. V lost 5 bases, J lost 7 bases, and 8 bases stayed unmatched. The germline V gene encodes CDR1 MGHDK and CDR2 SYGVNS. This CDR3 has 15 amino acids. The DNA of the CDR3 is TGTGCCAGCAGTACTTGGGACAGGGTTCACGGGGAGCTGTTTTTT. It encodes CASSTWDRVHGELFF.

The V call is TRBV6-1, the J call TRBJ1-2; tentatively, D is TRBD1 (5 bases). There are 14 residues in the CDR3. The ends were cut back, 2 bases at V and 8 bases at J, with 15 bases in the middle. Germline CDR1 and CDR2: MNHNS and SASEGT. The CDR3, as DNA: TGTGCCAGCAGTGAAATTTTGGACACCGCGGGCTACACCTTC. The encoded protein is CASSEILDTAGYTF.

This clonotype was detected once. J is TRBJ2-3 and V is TRBV7-9, with TRBD2 matching over 9 bases. Trimming cost V 5 bases and J 3 bases; bases outside gene matches: 9. The germline V gene encodes CDR1 SEHNR and CDR2 FQNEAQ (reference sequence). The CDR3 is made up of 16 amino acids. In DNA form, the CDR3 reads TGTGCCAGCAGCCGATTCGCGGGACTAGCAACAGATACGCAGTATTTT. Amino acid sequence: CASSRFAGLATDTQYF. The whole variable domain, remainder taken from reference TRBV7-9 and TRBJ2-3, is DTGVSQNPRHKITKRGQNVTFRCDPISEHNRLYWYRQTLGQGPEFLTYFQNEAQLEKSRLLSDRFSAERPKGSFSTLEIQRTEQGDSAMYLCASSRFAGLATDTQYFGPGTRLTVL.